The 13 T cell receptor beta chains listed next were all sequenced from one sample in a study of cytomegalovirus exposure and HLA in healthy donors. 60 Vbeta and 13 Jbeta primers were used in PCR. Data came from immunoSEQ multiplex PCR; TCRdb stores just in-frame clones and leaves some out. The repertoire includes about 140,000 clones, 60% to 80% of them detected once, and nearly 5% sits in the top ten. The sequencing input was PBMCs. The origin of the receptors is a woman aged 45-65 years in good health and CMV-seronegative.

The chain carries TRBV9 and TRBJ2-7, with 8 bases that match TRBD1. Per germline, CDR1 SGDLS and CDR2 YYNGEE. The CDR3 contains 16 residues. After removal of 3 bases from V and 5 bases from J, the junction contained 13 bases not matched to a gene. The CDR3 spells CASSARARTGLDEQYF. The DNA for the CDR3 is TGTGCCAGCAGCGCCCGAGCCCGGACAGGGTTGGACGAGCAGTACTTC.

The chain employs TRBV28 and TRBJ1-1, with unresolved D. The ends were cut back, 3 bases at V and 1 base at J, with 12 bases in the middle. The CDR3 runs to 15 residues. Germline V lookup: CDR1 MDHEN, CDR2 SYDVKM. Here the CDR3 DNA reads TGTGCCAGCAGTTTCGCGGGAGTCGGGAACACTGAAGCTTTCTTT. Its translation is CASSFAGVGNTEAFF.

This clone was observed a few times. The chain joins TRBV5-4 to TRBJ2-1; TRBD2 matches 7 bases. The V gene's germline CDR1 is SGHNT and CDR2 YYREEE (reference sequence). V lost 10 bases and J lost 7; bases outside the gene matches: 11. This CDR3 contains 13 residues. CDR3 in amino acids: CAGGEGLGNEQFF. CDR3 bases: TGTGCCGGCGGGGAGGGCCTCGGAAATGAGCAGTTCTTC.

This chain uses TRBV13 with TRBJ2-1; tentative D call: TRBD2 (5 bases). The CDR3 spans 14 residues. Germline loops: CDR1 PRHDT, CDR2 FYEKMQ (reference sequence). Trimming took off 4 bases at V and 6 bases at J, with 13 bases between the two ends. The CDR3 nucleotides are TGTGCCAGCAGCTCCCGACTACGCCCCAATGAGCAGTTCTTC. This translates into CASSSRLRPNEQFF.

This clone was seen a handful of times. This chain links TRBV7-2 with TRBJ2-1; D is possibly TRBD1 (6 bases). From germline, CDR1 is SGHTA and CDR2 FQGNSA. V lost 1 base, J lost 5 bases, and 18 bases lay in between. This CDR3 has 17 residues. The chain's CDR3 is CASSLEGGTQGNNEQFF. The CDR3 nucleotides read TGTGCCAGCAGCTTAGAAGGTGGGACACAAGGAAACAATGAGCAGTTCTTC.

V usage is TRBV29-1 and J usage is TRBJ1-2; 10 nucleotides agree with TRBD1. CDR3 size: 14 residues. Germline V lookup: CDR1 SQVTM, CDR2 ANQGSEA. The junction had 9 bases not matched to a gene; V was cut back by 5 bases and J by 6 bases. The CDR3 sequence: CSVTRDRGLDGYTF. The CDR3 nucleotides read TGCAGCGTTACACGGGACAGGGGATTAGATGGCTACACCTTC.

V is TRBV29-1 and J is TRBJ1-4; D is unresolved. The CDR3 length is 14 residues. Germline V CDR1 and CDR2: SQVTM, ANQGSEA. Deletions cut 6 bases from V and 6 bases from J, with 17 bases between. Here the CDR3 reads CSVLGSKQHEKLFF. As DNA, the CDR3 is TGCAGCGTGCTCGGGTCTAAACAACATGAAAAACTGTTTTTT.

The CDR3 sequence is CASSPILTSGGYEQYF. Written as DNA, the CDR3 is TGTGCCAGCAGCCCGATACTGACTAGCGGGGGTTACGAGCAGTACTTC. This chain joins TRBV7-2 and TRBJ2-7; 12 bases are a match to TRBD2. Germline V gives CDR1 SGHTA, CDR2 FQGNSA. V trimming: 5 bases; J trimming: 4 bases; junction bases outside the gene matches: 9. The CDR3 spans 16 residues. Full variable domain (missing parts from reference TRBV7-2 and TRBJ2-7): GAGVSQSPSNKVTEKGKDVELRCDPISGHTALYWYRQSLGQGLEFLIYFQGNSAPDKSGLPSDRFSAERTGGSVSTLTIQRTQQEDSAVYLCASSPILTSGGYEQYFGPGTRLTVT.

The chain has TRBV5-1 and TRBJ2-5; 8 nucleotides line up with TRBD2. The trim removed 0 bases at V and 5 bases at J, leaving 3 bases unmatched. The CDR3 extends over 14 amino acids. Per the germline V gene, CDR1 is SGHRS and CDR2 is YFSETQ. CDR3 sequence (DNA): TGCGCCAGCAGCTTGGTAGCGGGGAGTGAGACCCAGTACTTC. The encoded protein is CASSLVAGSETQYF.

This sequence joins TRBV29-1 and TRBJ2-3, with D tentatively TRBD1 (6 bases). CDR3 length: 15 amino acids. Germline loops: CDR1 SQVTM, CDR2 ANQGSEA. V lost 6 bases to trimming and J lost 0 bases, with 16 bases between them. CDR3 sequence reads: CSVRVGAISTDTQYF. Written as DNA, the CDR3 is TGCAGCGTCCGCGTGGGGGCCATTAGCACAGATACGCAGTATTTT.

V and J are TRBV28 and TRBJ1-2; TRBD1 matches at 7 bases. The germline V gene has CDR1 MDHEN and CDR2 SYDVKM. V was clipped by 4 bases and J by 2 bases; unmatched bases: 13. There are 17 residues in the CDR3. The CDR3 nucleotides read TGTGCCAGCAGTTATTTTGGGAGTGGCAGGGGGAACTATGGCTACACCTTC. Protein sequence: CASSYFGSGRGNYGYTF.

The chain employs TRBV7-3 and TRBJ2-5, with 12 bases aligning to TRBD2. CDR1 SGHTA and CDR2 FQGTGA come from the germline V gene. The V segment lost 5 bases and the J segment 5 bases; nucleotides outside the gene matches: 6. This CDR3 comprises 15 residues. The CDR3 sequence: CASSRTSGEWETQYF. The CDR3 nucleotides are TGTGCCAGCAGCCGGACTAGCGGGGAATGGGAGACCCAGTACTTC.

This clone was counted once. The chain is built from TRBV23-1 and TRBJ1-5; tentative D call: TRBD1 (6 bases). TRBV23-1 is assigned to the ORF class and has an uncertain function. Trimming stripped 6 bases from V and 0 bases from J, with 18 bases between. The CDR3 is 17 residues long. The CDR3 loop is CASSARTENSSNQPQHF. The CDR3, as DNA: TGCGCCAGCAGCGCAAGGACAGAGAACTCTAGCAATCAGCCCCAGCATTTT.